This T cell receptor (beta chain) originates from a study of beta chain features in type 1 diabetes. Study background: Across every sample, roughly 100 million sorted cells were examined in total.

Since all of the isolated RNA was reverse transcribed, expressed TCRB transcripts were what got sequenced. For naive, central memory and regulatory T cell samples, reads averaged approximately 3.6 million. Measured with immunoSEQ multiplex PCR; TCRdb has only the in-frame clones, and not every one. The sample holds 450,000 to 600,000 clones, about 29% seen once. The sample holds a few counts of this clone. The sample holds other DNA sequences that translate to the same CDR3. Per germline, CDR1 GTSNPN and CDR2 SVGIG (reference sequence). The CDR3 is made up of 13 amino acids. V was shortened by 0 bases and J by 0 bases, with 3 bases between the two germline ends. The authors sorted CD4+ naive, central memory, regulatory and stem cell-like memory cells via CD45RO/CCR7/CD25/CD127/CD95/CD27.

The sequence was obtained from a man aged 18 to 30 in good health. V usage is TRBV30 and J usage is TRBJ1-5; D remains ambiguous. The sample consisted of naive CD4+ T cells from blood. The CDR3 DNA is TGTGCCTGGAGTGTAAATAGCAATCAGCCCCAGCATTTT. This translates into CAWSVNSNQPQHF.